These 23 T cell receptor beta chains came from one sample sequenced in a study of cytomegalovirus exposure and HLA in healthy donors. Use of 60 Vbeta and 13 Jbeta primers characterized the PCR. The assay was immunoSEQ multiplex PCR, and TCRdb's table has in-frame clones only and misses some. The data hold 120,000 or so clones, with around three quarters observed a single time. Specimen: PBMCs. All receptors derive from a man aged 25 to 40 in good health and CMV-seronegative.

The chain links TRBV28 to TRBJ2-5; 7 bases match TRBD1. V lost 4 bases, J lost 1 base, and 6 bases stayed unmatched. This CDR3 has 15 residues. The V gene's germline CDR1 is MDHEN and CDR2 SYDVKM. CDR3 loop: CASSSPGTAQETQYF. CDR3 sequence (DNA): TGTGCCAGCAGTTCCCCCGGGACAGCCCAAGAGACCCAGTACTTC.

The CDR3 is CASSSHDRANTEAFF. The CDR3 bases are TGTGCCAGCAGCTCTCACGACAGGGCGAACACTGAAGCTTTCTTT. The V call is TRBV21-1, the J call TRBJ1-1; TRBD1 is taken as the D call from the table, unchecked against the DNA. TRBV21-1 is a known pseudogene. The CDR3 loop spans 15 amino acids.

This chain joins TRBV6-5 and TRBJ1-1, with D possibly TRBD1 on 6 matching bases. Germline lookup yields CDR1 MNHEY and CDR2 SVGAGI. The ends were cut back, 2 bases at V and 0 bases at J, with 10 bases in the middle. This CDR3 contains 15 residues. The CDR3 is CASSYMDRMNTEAFF. CDR3 DNA sequence: TGTGCCAGCAGTTACATGGACAGAATGAACACTGAAGCTTTCTTT.

This clone was seen a handful of times. The chain recombines TRBV5-5 with TRBJ2-5; D remains ambiguous. Germline values: CDR1 SGHKS, CDR2 YYEKEE (reference sequence). Trimming took 0 bases from V and 4 from J, leaving 7 bases between them. The CDR3 is 13 amino acids. This CDR3 is CASSLDFVETQYF. The CDR3, as DNA: TGTGCCAGCAGCTTGGACTTTGTAGAGACCCAGTACTTC.

This chain connects TRBV14 to TRBJ1-4, with D maybe TRBD1 (5 bases). Germline assignment: CDR1 SGHDN and CDR2 FVKESK. The CDR3 runs to 17 residues. Trimming removed 3 bases at V and 0 bases at J, with 14 bases between. CDR3 in amino acids: CASSQDSRAATNEKLFF. In DNA, the CDR3 is TGTGCCAGCAGCCAGGATTCCAGGGCTGCAACTAATGAAAAACTGTTTTTT.

The chain recombines TRBV4-3 with TRBJ1-4, with D hard to call. Germline V gene data show CDR1 as LGHNA and CDR2 as YSLEER. The CDR3 is 16 residues long. V lost 0 bases, J lost 5 bases, and 13 bases lay in between. CDR3 sequence reads: CASSQDKVRRNEKLFF. CDR3 nucleotides: TGCGCCAGCAGCCAAGATAAGGTACGGAGGAATGAAAAACTGTTTTTT.

The chain combines TRBV6-5 with TRBJ2-3; 8 nucleotides agree with TRBD2. J was trimmed by 0 bases and V by 7 bases; bases with no gene match: 6. CDR1 and CDR2 from the germline V gene are MNHEY and SVGAGI. The CDR3 consists of 15 residues. The CDR3 region has the DNA TGTGCCAGCAAACCGCGGGGGGCGAGCACAGATACGCAGTATTTT. Amino acid sequence: CASKPRGASTDTQYF.

This chain joins TRBV30 and TRBJ2-1; 14 nucleotides align to TRBD2. CDR3 size: 15 residues. V lost 0 bases and J lost 9; bases outside the gene matches: 4. Germline CDR1 GTSNPN, CDR2 SVGIG (reference sequence). CDR3 protein: CAWSVKTSGGGEQFF. CDR3 DNA sequence: TGTGCCTGGAGTGTCAAGACTAGCGGGGGGGGTGAGCAGTTCTTC.

V gene TRBV7-6 combines with J gene TRBJ2-2, with D possibly matching TRBD1 (6 bases). Germline loops: CDR1 SGHVS, CDR2 FNYEAQ. V lost 5 bases and J lost 0, with 10 bases in between. The CDR3 contains 15 residues. The CDR3 region is CASSQTGANTGELFF. The CDR3 bases are TGTGCCAGCAGCCAGACAGGCGCGAACACCGGGGAGCTGTTTTTT.

The chain uses TRBV4-1 and TRBJ1-3, with D possibly matching TRBD1 (5 bases). V lost 4 bases, J lost 0 bases, and 16 bases lay in between. The CDR3 consists of 17 residues. The germline gives CDR1 MGHRA, CDR2 YSYEKL. CDR3 in DNA: TGCGCCAGCAGCCCCCCCGGGGGGGTAGACTCTGGAAACACCATATATTTT. Amino acid sequence: CASSPPGGVDSGNTIYF.

This chain uses TRBV7-9 with TRBJ1-2; a weak D match, TRBD1 (6 bases). Per the germline V gene, CDR1 is SEHNR and CDR2 is FQNEAQ (reference sequence). V gave up 1 base and J gave up 4 bases, with 7 bases separating them. The CDR3 sequence is 13 residues long. CDR3: CASSLGGGYGYTF. The DNA of the CDR3 is TGTGCCAGCAGCTTAGGAGGGGGCTATGGCTACACCTTC.

The chain's CDR3 is CASTPPGLVYEQYF. The CDR3 DNA sequence: TGTGCCAGCACCCCTCCGGGACTAGTCTACGAGCAGTACTTC. The chain joins TRBV28 to TRBJ2-7, with 8 bases lining up with TRBD2. Germline lookup yields CDR1 MDHEN and CDR2 SYDVKM. CDR3 length equals 14 residues. The junction had 8 bases not matched to a gene; V was cut back by 7 bases and J by 3 bases.

The J gene is TRBJ1-2, the V gene TRBV19; weak D call: TRBD1 (5 bases). The V and J ends lost 6 bases and 8 bases respectively, with 19 bases between them. The germline gives CDR1 LNHDA, CDR2 SQIVND (reference sequence). This CDR3 region has 14 residues. The CDR3 nucleotides read TGTGCCAGTAGGACCCTCCAAGGGGTACGCGGCTACACCTTC. Translating gives CASRTLQGVRGYTF.

This clone turned up a few times. This chain connects TRBV6-4 to TRBJ2-5; 10 bases match TRBD2. The V gene's germline CDR1 is MRHNA and CDR2 SNTAGT. With V trimmed by 4 bases and J by 2 bases, 4 bases remained unmatched. CDR3 length: 15 amino acids. CDR3 DNA sequence: TGTGCCAGCAGTGGGACTAGCGGAGGGCAAGAGACCCAGTACTTC. Protein: CASSGTSGGQETQYF.

The chain carries TRBV5-1 and TRBJ1-2, with 9 bases matching TRBD1. The CDR3 covers 16 residues. Germline-derived CDR1 and CDR2 are SGHRS and YFSETQ. J gave up 6 bases and V 2 bases, and 11 bases lay outside the gene matches. The DNA of the CDR3 is TGCGCCAGCAGCTTAGGGGGACAGGGAGGGAGCGATGGCTACACCTTC. It translates to CASSLGGQGGSDGYTF.

V and J are TRBV9 and TRBJ1-1; unclear D gene. The V end was cut by 4 bases, the J end by 1 base, with 8 bases between. The germline CDR1 and CDR2 sequences are SGDLS and YYNGEE. The CDR3 runs to 13 residues. The CDR3 coding sequence is TGTGCCAGCAGCCACTCAACGAACACTGAAGCTTTCTTT. Its protein is CASSHSTNTEAFF.

The V gene is TRBV11-2, the J gene TRBJ2-1, with 12 bases fitting TRBD1. Germline V gene sequence: CDR1 SGHAT, CDR2 FQNNGV. The CDR3 runs to 15 residues. V shed 4 bases, J shed 12 bases, and the junction held 10 bases outside the gene matches. Written as DNA, the CDR3 is TGTGCCAGCAGCTGGGCGGGACAGGGGGCACTCGGGCAGTTCTTC. It codes for CASSWAGQGALGQFF.

The chain couples TRBV11-2 to TRBJ2-7; 9 bases line up with TRBD2. The CDR3 spans 14 residues. With 3 bases clipped from V and 5 bases from J, the junction kept 5 bases outside the gene matches. Germline assignment: CDR1 SGHAT and CDR2 FQNNGV. CDR3 region: CASSFGGGVNEQYF. Here the CDR3 DNA reads TGTGCCAGCAGCTTCGGCGGGGGGGTTAACGAGCAGTACTTC. Full variable domain (outside the CDR3, taken from reference TRBV11-2 and TRBJ2-7): EAGVAQSPRYKIIEKRQSVAFWCNPISGHATLYWYQQILGQGPKLLIQFQNNGVVDDSQLPKDRFSAERLKGVDSTLKIQPAKLEDSAVYLCASSFGGGVNEQYFGPGTRLTVT.

J is TRBJ2-5 and V is TRBV14, with TRBD1 matching over 7 bases. The ends lost 4 bases at V and 7 bases at J; junction bases unmatched: 6. Germline assignment: CDR1 SGHDN and CDR2 FVKESK. The CDR3 extends over 13 amino acids. CDR3 loop: CASSRDRVGTQYF. The CDR3, as DNA: TGTGCCAGCAGCCGCGACAGGGTCGGGACCCAGTACTTC.

The chain employs TRBV18 and TRBJ2-1, with 8 nucleotides matching TRBD2. V dropped 1 base and J dropped 2; count of bases not matched to a gene: 4. There are 16 residues in the CDR3. CDR1 is KGHSH, CDR2 LQKENI, per germline. The CDR3 DNA reads as TGTGCCAGCTCACCACGAGACGGGGGGGCCTACAATGAGCAGTTCTTC. This translates into CASSPRDGGAYNEQFF.

CDR3 amino acids: CASSFQDRGTQPQHF. The CDR3 coding sequence is TGTGCCAGCAGCTTTCAGGACAGGGGGACTCAGCCCCAGCATTTT. The chain recombines TRBV7-8 with TRBJ1-5, with TRBD1 matching over 10 bases. The CDR3 contains 15 residues. CDR1 and CDR2 (germline): SGHVS, FQNEAQ. Losses at the gene ends were 3 bases for V and 6 bases for J; bases not matched to a gene: 5. The full variable domain, rest sourced from reference TRBV7-8 and TRBJ1-5, is GAGVSQSPRYKVAKRGQDVALRCDPISGHVSLFWYQQALGQGPEFLTYFQNEAQLDKSGLPSDRFFAERPEGSVSTLKIQRTQQEDSAVYLCASSFQDRGTQPQHFGDGTRLSIL.

The chain employs TRBV15 and TRBJ2-2, with TRBD1 as a possible D gene (6 bases). V dropped 6 bases and J dropped 0 bases, with 8 bases sitting between them. Germline values: CDR1 LNHNV, CDR2 YYDKDF (reference sequence). CDR3 size: 14 residues. For the CDR3, the DNA is TGTGCCACCAGTAGGGGGTCGAACACCGGGGAGCTGTTTTTT. Translating gives CATSRGSNTGELFF.

The gene calls are TRBV19 and TRBJ2-7, with D possibly being TRBD2 (5 bases). The CDR3 covers 12 residues. Trimming removed 3 bases at V and 6 bases at J, with 9 bases between. CDR1 is LNHDA and CDR2 is SQIVND in the germline V gene (reference sequence). CDR3 in amino acids: CASSIQAGEQYF. The CDR3 region has the DNA TGTGCCAGTAGTATCCAGGCGGGCGAGCAGTACTTC.